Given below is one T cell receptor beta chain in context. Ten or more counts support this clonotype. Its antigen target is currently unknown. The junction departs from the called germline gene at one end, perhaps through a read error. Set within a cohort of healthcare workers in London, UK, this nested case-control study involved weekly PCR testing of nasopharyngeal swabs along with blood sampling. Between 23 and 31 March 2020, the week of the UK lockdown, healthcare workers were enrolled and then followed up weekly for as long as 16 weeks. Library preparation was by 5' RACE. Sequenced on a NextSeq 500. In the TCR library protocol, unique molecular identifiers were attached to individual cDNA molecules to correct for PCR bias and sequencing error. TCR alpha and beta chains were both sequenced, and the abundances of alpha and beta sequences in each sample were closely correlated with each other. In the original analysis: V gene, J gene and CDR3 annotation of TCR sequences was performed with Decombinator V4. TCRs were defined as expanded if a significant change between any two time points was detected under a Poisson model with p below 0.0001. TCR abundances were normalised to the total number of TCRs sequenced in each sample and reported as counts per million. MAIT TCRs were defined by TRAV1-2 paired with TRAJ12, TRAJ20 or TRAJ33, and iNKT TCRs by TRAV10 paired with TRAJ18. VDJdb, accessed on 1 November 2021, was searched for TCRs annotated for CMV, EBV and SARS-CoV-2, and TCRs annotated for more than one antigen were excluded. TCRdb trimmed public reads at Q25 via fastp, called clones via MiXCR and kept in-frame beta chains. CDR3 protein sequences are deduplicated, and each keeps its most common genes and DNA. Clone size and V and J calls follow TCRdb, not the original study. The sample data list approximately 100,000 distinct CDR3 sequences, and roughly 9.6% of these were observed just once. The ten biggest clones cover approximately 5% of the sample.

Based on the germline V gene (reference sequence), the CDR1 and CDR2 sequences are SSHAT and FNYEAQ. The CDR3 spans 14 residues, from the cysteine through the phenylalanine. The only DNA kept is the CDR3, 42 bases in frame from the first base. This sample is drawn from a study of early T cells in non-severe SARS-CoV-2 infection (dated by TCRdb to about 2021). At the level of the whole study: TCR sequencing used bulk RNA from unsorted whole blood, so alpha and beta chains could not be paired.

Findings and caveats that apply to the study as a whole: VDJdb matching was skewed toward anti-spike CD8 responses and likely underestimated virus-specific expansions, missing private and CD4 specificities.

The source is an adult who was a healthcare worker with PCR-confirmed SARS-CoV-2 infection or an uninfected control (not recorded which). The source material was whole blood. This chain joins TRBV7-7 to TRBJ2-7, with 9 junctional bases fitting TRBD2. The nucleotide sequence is TGTGCTAGCAGCTTAACCCGTGCGGGAGGGATACTTTACTTC. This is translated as CASSLTRAGGILYF. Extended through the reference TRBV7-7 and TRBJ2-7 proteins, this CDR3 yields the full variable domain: GAGVSQSPRYKVTKRGQDVTLRCDPISSHATLYWYQQALGQGPEFLTYFNYEAQPDKSGLPSDRFSAERPEGSISTLTIQRTEQRDSAMYRCASSLTRAGGILYFGPGTRLTVT.